This record concerns one T cell receptor beta chain sequence. The record originates from a study of T-cell memory formation after mild COVID-19. One entry per CDR3 protein, called by TCRdb with MiXCR from the 5' RACE reads. Altogether about 140,000 distinct CDR3 sequences are present, more than 13% being singletons, with the ten largest covering about 26%. Germline loops: CDR1 SEHNR, CDR2 FQNEAQ (reference sequence). V lost 5 bases and J 1 base, leaving 8 bases between the germline ends. The CDR3 totals 13 residues. The TCR comes from an adult woman who had mild COVID-19 (a few samples of this study predate the infection). Cell type and time point are not known. The sample taken for sequencing was PBMCs or a T cell subset sorted from them (not recorded which). This chain connects TRBV7-9 to TRBJ1-1, with D perhaps TRBD1 (6 bases). The CDR3 DNA reads TGTGCCAGCAGCGGACAGAAGAACACTGAAGCTTTCTTT. Translating it yields CASSGQKNTEAFF.